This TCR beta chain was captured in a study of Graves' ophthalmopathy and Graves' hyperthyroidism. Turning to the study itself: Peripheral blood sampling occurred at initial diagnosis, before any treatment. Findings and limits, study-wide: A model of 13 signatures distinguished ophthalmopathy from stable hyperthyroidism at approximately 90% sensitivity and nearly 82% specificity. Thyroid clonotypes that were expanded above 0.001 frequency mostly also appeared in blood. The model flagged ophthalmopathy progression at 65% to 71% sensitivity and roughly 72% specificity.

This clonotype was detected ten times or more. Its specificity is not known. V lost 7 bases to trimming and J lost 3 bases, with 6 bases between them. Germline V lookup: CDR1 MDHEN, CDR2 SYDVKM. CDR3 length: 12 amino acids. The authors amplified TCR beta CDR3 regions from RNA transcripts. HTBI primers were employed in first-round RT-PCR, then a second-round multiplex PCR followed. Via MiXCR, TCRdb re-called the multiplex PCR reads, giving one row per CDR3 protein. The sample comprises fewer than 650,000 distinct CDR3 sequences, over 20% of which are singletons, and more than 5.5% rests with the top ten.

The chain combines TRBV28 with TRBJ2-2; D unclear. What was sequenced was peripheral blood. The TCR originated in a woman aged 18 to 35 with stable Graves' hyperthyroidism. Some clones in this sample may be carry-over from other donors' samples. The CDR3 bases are TGTGCCAGCAATCAGGACACCGGGGAGCTGTTTTTT. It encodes CASNQDTGELFF.